Shown below are 5 T cell receptor beta chains from a single sample sequenced in a study of T-cell memory formation after mild COVID-19. TCRdb ran MiXCR on the 5' RACE reads and lists one entry per CDR3 protein. Of roughly 190,000 distinct CDR3 sequences in the sample, around 20% are singletons; the top ten hold roughly 2.4%. Material for sequencing was PBMCs or a T cell subset sorted from them (not recorded which). These receptors were collected from an adult woman who had mild COVID-19 (a few samples of this study predate the infection). Cell type and time point are not known.

This chain links TRBV9 with TRBJ2-1; TRBD2 is a possible D gene (6 bases). V was pared by 0 bases and J by 5 bases, with 15 bases between. Germline CDR1 is SGDLS and CDR2 is YYNGEE. CDR3 length equals 16 residues. The CDR3 nucleotides are TGTGCCAGCAGCGTAGAGGTGCGGGGACCGAACAATGAGCAGTTCTTC. Its translation is CASSVEVRGPNNEQFF.

The rearrangement joins TRBV6-5 to TRBJ2-3, with TRBD1 as a possible D gene (7 bases). There are 13 residues in the CDR3. V was clipped by 6 bases and J by 4 bases, with 11 bases between them. Germline V lookup: CDR1 MNHEY, CDR2 SVGAGI. The CDR3 bases are TGTGCCAGCAGCACAGGGGAGGCAGATACGCAGTATTTT. Translated, it gives CASSTGEADTQYF.

The CDR3 spells CASRTTRRSSGANVLTF. CDR3 DNA sequence: TGTGCCAGCAGAACAACCCGACGGTCCTCTGGGGCCAACGTCCTGACTTTC. The V and J genes are TRBV27 and TRBJ2-6; no firm D call. Trimming stripped 6 bases from V and 0 bases from J, with 15 bases between. Germline V gene sequence: CDR1 MNHEY, CDR2 SMNVEV (reference sequence). The CDR3 runs 17 residues.

This clonotype was seen a handful of times. The chain is built from TRBV20-1 and TRBJ2-3, with 11 bases lining up with TRBD2. V gave up 3 bases and J gave up 2 bases; unmatched junction bases: 7. The CDR3 totals 16 residues. In germline, CDR1 is DFQATT, CDR2 SNEGSKA (reference sequence). CDR3 nucleotide sequence: TGCAGTGCTAGGTCGCTAGCGGGGGGCAACACAGATACGCAGTATTTT. This encodes CSARSLAGGNTDTQYF.

This clonotype was seen a handful of times. The chain couples TRBV7-9 to TRBJ2-1, with no clear D. Trimming pared 8 bases from V and 2 bases from J, leaving 7 bases between. Germline CDR1 and CDR2: SEHNR and FQNEAQ (reference sequence). The length of the CDR3 is 12 residues. The CDR3 coding sequence is TGTGCCAGCTCTAAGGCCTACAATGAGCAGTTCTTC. The encoded protein is CASSKAYNEQFF.